The entry below describes one TCR beta chain. Its antigen is not identified. This specimen belongs to a study of T cells in localized non-small cell lung cancer. The CDR3 covers 17 residues. V shed 4 bases, J shed 13 bases, and the junction held 20 bases outside the gene matches. Germline CDR1 and CDR2: SNHLY and FYNNEI. Here immunoSEQ multiplex PCR was the method, and the copy in TCRdb shows in-frame clones only, minus some. The sample holds about 40,000 clones; roughly 90% are singletons and the top ten take about 10%. Regarding the study as a whole: Clonality of T cells reached its maximum in uninvolved adjacent lung, surpassing tumor. Among the top 100 tumor clones, a median around 57 appeared in adjacent lung.

The sequence came from a woman aged 35 to 75 with stage II lung adenocarcinoma. Sequenced here: PBMCs, sampled before any cancer treatment. The rearrangement links TRBV2 to TRBJ2-7; 12 bases line up with TRBD2. The CDR3 here is CASSGGFPGLAGTNRYF. The CDR3 nucleotides read TGTGCCAGCAGTGGAGGCTTTCCGGGACTAGCGGGTACTAACCGTTACTTC.